The table lists the clone carrying this T cell receptor (beta chain) with a few counts. Its antigen is unidentified. The V gene's germline CDR1 is DFQATT and CDR2 SNEGSKA (reference sequence). V dropped 2 bases and J dropped 1 base, with 15 bases sitting between them. CDR3 length: 16 amino acids. The authors produced TCR alpha and TCR beta cDNA libraries with sample barcodes and UMIs by 5'RACE using constant-segment primers. TCRdb re-analysed the 5' RACE reads in MiXCR, keeping a single row per CDR3 protein. Here the sample spans 120,000 to 150,000 distinct CDR3 sequences, over 6% being singletons. This entry comes from a study of T-cell memory formation after mild COVID-19. Overall study results and limits: Day 15 to 85 contracting clones showed balanced CD4/CD8; day 15 to 37 expanders favored CD4+. Some responding clones appeared in pre-infection memory, suggesting cross-reactive memory joined.

The sequenced material came from PBMCs or a T cell subset sorted from them (not recorded which). The chain combines TRBV20-1 with TRBJ2-4; possibly TRBD1 for D (5 bases). This sequence was found in an adult woman who had mild COVID-19 (a few samples of this study predate the infection). Cell type and time point are not known. The DNA of the CDR3 is TGCAGTGCTAGAAAAGGGGATCGATGGGCCAAAAACATTCAGTACTTC. This sequence encodes CSARKGDRWAKNIQYF.